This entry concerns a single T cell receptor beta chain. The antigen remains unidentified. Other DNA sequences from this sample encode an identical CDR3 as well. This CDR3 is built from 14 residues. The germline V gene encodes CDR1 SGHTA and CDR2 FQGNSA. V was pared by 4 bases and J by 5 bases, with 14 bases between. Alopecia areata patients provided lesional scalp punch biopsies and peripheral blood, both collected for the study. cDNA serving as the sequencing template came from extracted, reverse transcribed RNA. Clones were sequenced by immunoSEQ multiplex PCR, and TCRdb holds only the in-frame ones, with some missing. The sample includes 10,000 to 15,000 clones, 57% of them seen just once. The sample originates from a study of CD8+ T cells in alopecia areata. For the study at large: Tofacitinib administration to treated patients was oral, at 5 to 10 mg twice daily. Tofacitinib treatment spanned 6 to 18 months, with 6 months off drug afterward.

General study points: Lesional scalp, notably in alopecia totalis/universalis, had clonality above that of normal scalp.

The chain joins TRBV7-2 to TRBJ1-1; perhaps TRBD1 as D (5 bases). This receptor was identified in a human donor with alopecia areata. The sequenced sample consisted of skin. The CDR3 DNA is TGTGCCAGCAGCTGGGGGGAAAGGGCGACTGAAGCTTTCTTT. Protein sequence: CASSWGERATEAFF. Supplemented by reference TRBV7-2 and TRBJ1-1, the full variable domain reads GAGVSQSPSNKVTEKGKDVELRCDPISGHTALYWYRQSLGQGLEFLIYFQGNSAPDKSGLPSDRFSAERTGGSVSTLTIQRTQQEDSAVYLCASSWGERATEAFFGQGTRLTVV.